The 18 T cell receptor beta chains below were found in one sample sequenced in a study of cytomegalovirus exposure and HLA in healthy donors. Repertoires were generated with immunoSEQ multiplex PCR, while TCRdb's copy carries only in-frame clones and drops some. The sample has 98,000 or so clones, more than 90% seen once; the top ten hold roughly 0.67%. Material: PBMCs. These receptors were obtained from a woman under 30 in good health and CMV-seronegative.

The CDR3 nucleotides read TGTGCCAGCAGTCAGGGACAAGAGACCCAGTACTTC. Amino acid sequence: CASSQGQETQYF. J is TRBJ2-5 and V is TRBV6-5, with D possibly being TRBD1 (5 bases). The V gene's germline CDR1 is MNHEY and CDR2 SVGAGI. The CDR3 runs 12 residues. V lost 5 bases and J lost 2, with 6 bases in between.

The gene calls are TRBV7-2 and TRBJ2-1, with D unresolved. Germline-derived CDR1 and CDR2 are SGHTA and FQGNSA. This CDR3 spans 13 amino acids. Trimming left V 8 bases short and J 0 bases short, with 8 bases between. Here the CDR3 DNA reads TGTGCCAGCGCGGCCTCCTCCTACAATGAGCAGTTCTTC. Amino acids: CASAASSYNEQFF.

The CDR3, as DNA: TGTGCCAGCAGCACGGACAGGGGGTATTATGGCTACACCTTC. It is translated as CASSTDRGYYGYTF. The V gene is TRBV5-6, the J gene TRBJ1-2, with TRBD1 identical over 10 bases. Germline lookup yields CDR1 SGHDT and CDR2 YYEEEE. The CDR3 has 14 amino acids. V shed 4 bases and J 5 bases; nucleotides not matched to a gene: 5.

V is TRBV28 and J is TRBJ2-7, with TRBD1 identical over 9 bases. From germline, CDR1 is MDHEN and CDR2 SYDVKM. This CDR3 spans 15 amino acids. Losses at the gene ends were 8 bases for V and 7 bases for J; bases not matched to a gene: 15. The CDR3 is CASRTPGTGGQEQYF. In DNA, the CDR3 is TGTGCCAGCCGCACCCCCGGCACAGGGGGCCAGGAGCAGTACTTC. Drawing the rest from reference TRBV28 and TRBJ2-7, the complete variable domain is DVKVTQSSRYLVKRTGEKVFLECVQDMDHENMFWYRQDPGLGLRLIYFSYDVKMKEKGDIPEGYSVSREKKERFSLILESASTNQTSMYLCASRTPGTGGQEQYFGPGTRLTVT.

This clone was observed a single time. V and J are TRBV27 and TRBJ2-2, with D possibly TRBD2 on 5 matching bases. CDR3 length equals 13 residues. V lost 4 bases to trimming and J lost 11 bases, with 14 bases between them. The germline V gene encodes CDR1 MNHEY and CDR2 SMNVEV (reference sequence). The chain's CDR3 is CASSWTRTGELFF. DNA for the CDR3: TGTGCCAGCAGTTGGACCCGTACGGGAGAGCTGTTTTTT.

The chain combines TRBV7-2 with TRBJ1-1; a weak D match, TRBD1 (5 bases). CDR1 and CDR2 (germline): SGHTA, FQGNSA. The CDR3 runs 14 residues. Trimming took 3 bases from V and 0 from J, leaving 8 bases between them. The CDR3 DNA reads TGTGCCAGCAGCTTGACAGATGTGAACACTGAAGCTTTCTTT. Protein product: CASSLTDVNTEAFF.

The chain uses TRBV27 and TRBJ1-6, with a possible D match to TRBD1 (6 bases). This CDR3 spans 14 amino acids. Looked up from germline, CDR1 is MNHEY and CDR2 is SMNVEV (reference sequence). Trimming shortened V by 6 bases and J by 8 bases, and 14 bases separated the two germline ends. Here the CDR3 reads CASSLPRGDSPLHF. The CDR3 nucleotides are TGTGCCAGCAGCCTACCCAGGGGAGATTCACCCCTCCACTTT.

The gene calls are TRBV10-3 and TRBJ2-5; 9 positions agree with TRBD2. Germline assignment: CDR1 ENHRY and CDR2 SYGVKD. V trimming: 5 bases; J trimming: 5 bases; junction bases outside the gene matches: 9. The CDR3 loop spans 15 amino acids. The CDR3 DNA sequence: TGTGCCATCAGTCTTAGCGGGGGCCCTCGGGAGACCCAGTACTTC. The encoded protein is CAISLSGGPRETQYF.

The rearrangement links TRBV29-1 to TRBJ2-7; 11 bases agree with TRBD2. Germline V gene sequence: CDR1 SQVTM, CDR2 ANQGSEA. V was pared by 5 bases and J by 4 bases, with 4 bases of the junction left unmatched. This CDR3 spans 13 amino acids. DNA for the CDR3: TGCAGCGTTACAACTAGCGGGGGTTACGAGCAGTACTTC. It is translated as CSVTTSGGYEQYF.

The CDR3 here is CASSTSAQEGREKLFF. The CDR3 bases are TGTGCCAGCTCCACCAGTGCACAGGAGGGTCGCGAAAAACTGTTTTTT. V and J are TRBV18 and TRBJ1-4; a possible D gene is TRBD1 (5 bases). Trimming pared 6 bases from V and 8 bases from J, leaving 22 bases between. Germline V gene sequence: CDR1 KGHSH, CDR2 LQKENI. CDR3 length: 16 amino acids.

V is TRBV19 and J is TRBJ1-1; no clear D. V lost 6 bases and J 1 base, leaving 15 bases between the germline ends. This CDR3 region has 15 residues. Germline CDR1 is LNHDA and CDR2 is SQIVND (reference sequence). The DNA for the CDR3 is TGTGCCAGTAGGACTCACGGTCGGCCGAACACTGAAGCTTTCTTT. This translates into CASRTHGRPNTEAFF.

V usage is TRBV5-6 and J usage is TRBJ2-1; TRBD1 is a possible D gene (6 bases). Germline V lookup: CDR1 SGHDT, CDR2 YYEEEE. Trimming took off 1 base at V and 4 bases at J, with 12 bases between the two ends. The CDR3 covers 15 residues. The CDR3 loop reads CASSLTGTSYNEQFF. In DNA, the CDR3 is TGTGCCAGCAGCTTGACCGGGACATCGTACAATGAGCAGTTCTTC. Variable domain in full (rest from reference TRBV5-6 and TRBJ2-1): DAGVTQSPTHLIKTRGQQVTLRCSPKSGHDTVSWYQQALGQGPQFIFQYYEEEERQRGNFPDRFSGHQFPNYSSELNVNALLLGDSALYLCASSLTGTSYNEQFFGPGTRLTVL.

This clone was recorded only once. The genes are TRBV30 and TRBJ1-6, with 8 bases aligning to TRBD1. V dropped 4 bases and J dropped 6; count of bases not matched to a gene: 8. CDR3 length: 15 amino acids. Germline values: CDR1 GTSNPN, CDR2 SVGIG (reference sequence). The CDR3 DNA sequence: TGTGCCTGGACCCCCCCTGACAGGGGTAATTCACCCCTCCACTTT. This encodes CAWTPPDRGNSPLHF. The variable domain in full, with the rest retrieved from reference TRBV30 and TRBJ1-6, is SQTIHQWPATLVQPVGSPLSLECTVEGTSNPNLYWYRQAAGRGLQLLFYSVGIGQISSEVPQNLSASRPQDRQFILSSKKLLLSDSGFYLCAWTPPDRGNSPLHFGNGTRLTVT.

V is TRBV15 and J is TRBJ2-7; 10 nucleotides agree with TRBD1. Germline loops: CDR1 LNHNV, CDR2 YYDKDF (reference sequence). This CDR3 contains 19 residues. The V gene end was trimmed by 0 bases and the J gene end by 6 bases; junction bases not matched to a gene: 17. Written as DNA, the CDR3 is TGTGCCACCAGCAGAGATTCCCCCGGCAGGGACAGGGGAATGCTCGAGCAGTACTTC. Amino acids: CATSRDSPGRDRGMLEQYF. The complete variable domain, with remaining parts taken from reference TRBV15 and TRBJ2-7, reads DAMVIQNPRYQVTQFGKPVTLSCSQTLNHNVMYWYQQKSSQAPKLLFHYYDKDFNNEADTPDNFQSRRPNTSFCFLDIRSPGLGDTAMYLCATSRDSPGRDRGMLEQYFGPGTRLTVT.

The chain carries TRBV27 and TRBJ1-6; TRBD1 matches at 12 bases. V shed 5 bases and J 9 bases; nucleotides not matched to a gene: 5. Germline CDR1 is MNHEY and CDR2 is SMNVEV (reference sequence). This CDR3 spans 15 amino acids. CDR3: CASSPGTGGSSPLHF. The CDR3 region has the DNA TGTGCCAGCAGTCCCGGGACAGGGGGCTCTTCACCCCTCCACTTT.

The chain recombines TRBV30 with TRBJ1-2, with 7 bases fitting TRBD1. Germline V CDR1 and CDR2: GTSNPN, SVGIG (reference sequence). V lost 0 bases and J lost 2; bases outside the gene matches: 6. This CDR3 is 15 amino acids long. As DNA, the CDR3 is TGTGCCTGGAGTGTACTAGGGGGCTACAACTATGGCTACACCTTC. Translation: CAWSVLGGYNYGYTF.

The CDR3 region is CASSYERGGLNEQYF. In nucleotides, the CDR3 is TGTGCCAGCAGCTACGAGCGGGGGGGCCTCAACGAGCAGTACTTC. The chain carries TRBV7-2 and TRBJ2-7; 10 nucleotides align to TRBD2. With V trimmed by 4 bases and J by 5 bases, 8 bases remained unmatched. Germline CDR1 reads SGHTA; CDR2 reads FQGNSA. The CDR3 sequence is 15 residues long. Drawing the rest from reference TRBV7-2 and TRBJ2-7, the complete variable domain is GAGVSQSPSNKVTEKGKDVELRCDPISGHTALYWYRQSLGQGLEFLIYFQGNSAPDKSGLPSDRFSAERTGGSVSTLTIQRTQQEDSAVYLCASSYERGGLNEQYFGPGTRLTVT.

The J gene is TRBJ1-1, the V gene TRBV5-5, with 8 positions matching TRBD1. The germline V gene has CDR1 SGHKS and CDR2 YYEKEE (reference sequence). With V trimmed by 5 bases and J by 6 bases, 15 bases remained unmatched. The CDR3 consists of 16 residues. CDR3 DNA: TGTGCCAGCAGACTGGGAGTTGGACAGGGCGGGTCTGAAGCTTTCTTT. Its translation is CASRLGVGQGGSEAFF.